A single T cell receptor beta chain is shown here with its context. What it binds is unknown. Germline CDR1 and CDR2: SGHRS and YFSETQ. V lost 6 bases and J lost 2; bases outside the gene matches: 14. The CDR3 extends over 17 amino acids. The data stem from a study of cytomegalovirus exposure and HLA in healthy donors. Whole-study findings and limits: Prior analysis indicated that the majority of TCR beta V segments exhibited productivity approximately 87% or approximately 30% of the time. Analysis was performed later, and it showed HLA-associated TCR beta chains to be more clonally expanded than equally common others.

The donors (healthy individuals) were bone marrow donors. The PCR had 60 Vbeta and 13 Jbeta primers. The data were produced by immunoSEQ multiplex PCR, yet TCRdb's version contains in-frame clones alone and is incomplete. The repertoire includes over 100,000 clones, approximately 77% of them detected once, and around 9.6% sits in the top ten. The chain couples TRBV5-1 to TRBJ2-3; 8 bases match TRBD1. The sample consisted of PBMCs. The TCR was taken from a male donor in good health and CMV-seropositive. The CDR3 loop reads CASTSWGPQGATDTQYF. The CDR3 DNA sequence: TGCGCCAGCACCTCGTGGGGCCCGCAGGGGGCCACAGATACGCAGTATTTT.